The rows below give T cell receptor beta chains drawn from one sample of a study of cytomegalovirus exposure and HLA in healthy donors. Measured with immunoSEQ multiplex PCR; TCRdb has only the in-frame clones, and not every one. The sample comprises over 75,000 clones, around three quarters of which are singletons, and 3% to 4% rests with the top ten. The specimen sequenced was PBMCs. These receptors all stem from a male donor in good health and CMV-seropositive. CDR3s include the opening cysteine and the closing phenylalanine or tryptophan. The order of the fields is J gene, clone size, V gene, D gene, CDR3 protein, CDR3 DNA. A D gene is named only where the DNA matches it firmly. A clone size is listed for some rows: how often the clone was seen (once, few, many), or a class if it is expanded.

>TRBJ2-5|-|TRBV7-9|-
CASSLGSAGTQETQYF
TGTGCCAGCAGCTTAGGGTCCGCGGGGACCCAAGAGACCCAGTACTTC
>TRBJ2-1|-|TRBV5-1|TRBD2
CASSASGGPGNEQFF
TGCGCCAGCAGCGCCAGCGGGGGGCCGGGCAATGAGCAGTTCTTC
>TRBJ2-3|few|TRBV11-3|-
CASSPRGGVADTQYF
TGTGCCAGCAGCCCCAGAGGGGGTGTCGCAGATACGCAGTATTTT
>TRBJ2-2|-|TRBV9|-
CASSVEEGGQGGELFF
TGTGCCAGCAGCGTAGAGGAGGGGGGGCAGGGCGGGGAGCTGTTTTTT
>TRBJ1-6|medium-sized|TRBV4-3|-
CASSQAWRSHSPLHF
TGCGCCAGCAGCCAAGCGTGGAGGAGCCATTCACCCCTCCACTTT
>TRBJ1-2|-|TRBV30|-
CAWTLATAGGYTF
TGTGCCTGGACCCTGGCAACGGCGGGCGGCTACACCTTC
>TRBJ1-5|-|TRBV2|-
CASRREGSQPQHF
TGTGCCAGCAGGAGGGAGGGAAGCCAGCCCCAGCATTTT
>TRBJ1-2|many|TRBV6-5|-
CASSYPGDYGYTF
TGTGCCAGCAGTTACCCAGGGGACTATGGCTACACCTTC
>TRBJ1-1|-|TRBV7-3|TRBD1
CASSLTGGNTEAFF
TGTGCCAGCAGCTTGACAGGGGGCAACACTGAAGCTTTCTTT
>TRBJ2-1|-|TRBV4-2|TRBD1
CASSQDRSVRTGDNEQFF
TGTGCCAGCAGCCAAGATCGGTCTGTAAGGACAGGGGACAATGAGCAGTTCTTC
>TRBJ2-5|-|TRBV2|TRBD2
CASLGLVWETQYF
TGTGCCAGCCTAGGACTAGTCTGGGAGACCCAGTACTTC
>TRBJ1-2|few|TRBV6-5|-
CASSPLRTAYGYTF
TGTGCCAGCAGTCCACTACGGACAGCCTATGGCTACACCTTC
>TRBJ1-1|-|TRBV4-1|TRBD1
CASSQDGTGANTEAFF
TGCGCCAGCAGCCAAGATGGGACAGGAGCTAACACTGAAGCTTTCTTT
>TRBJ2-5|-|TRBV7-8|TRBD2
CASSTDQASGGWETQYF
TGTGCCAGCAGCACCGACCAGGCTAGCGGGGGGTGGGAGACCCAGTACTTC
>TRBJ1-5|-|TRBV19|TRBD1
CASSIDGTGGLQQPQHF
TGTGCCAGTAGTATAGATGGGACAGGGGGCCTTCAGCAGCCCCAGCATTTT
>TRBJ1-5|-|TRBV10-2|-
CASSESQGQNQPQHF
TGCGCCAGCAGTGAGTCGCAGGGGCAGAATCAGCCCCAGCATTTT
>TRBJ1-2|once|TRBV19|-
CASSLQGYGYTF
TGTGCCAGTAGTTTACAGGGCTATGGCTACACCTTC
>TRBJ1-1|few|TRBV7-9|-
CASSLVSGANTEAFF
TGTGCCAGCAGCTTAGTGTCAGGGGCGAACACTGAAGCTTTCTTT
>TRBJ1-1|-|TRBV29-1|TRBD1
CSVDESGGSFF
TGCAGCGTTGACGAGTCAGGGGGGTCTTTCTTT
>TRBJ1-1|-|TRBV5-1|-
CASSLQGDTEAFF
TGCGCCAGCAGCTTACAGGGAGATACTGAAGCTTTCTTT
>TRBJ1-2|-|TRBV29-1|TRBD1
CSVGRDSNYGYTF
TGCAGCGTTGGTCGGGACAGTAACTATGGCTACACCTTC
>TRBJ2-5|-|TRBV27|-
CASTRNTGETQYF
TGTGCCAGCACCCGGAACACCGGGGAGACCCAGTACTTC
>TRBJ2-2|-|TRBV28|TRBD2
CASSLSYGVGGGVAGELFF
TGTGCCAGCAGTTTGTCCTACGGGGTAGGCGGGGGTGTAGCCGGGGAGCTGTTTTTT
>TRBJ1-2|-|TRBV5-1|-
CASSLELGGYTF
TGCGCCAGCAGCTTGGAGCTGGGCGGCTACACCTTC
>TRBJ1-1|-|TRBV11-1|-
CASSLVGVNTEAFF
TGTGCCAGCAGCTTAGTAGGGGTGAACACTGAAGCTTTCTTT
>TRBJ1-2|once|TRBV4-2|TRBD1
CASSQDGTGNYGYTF
TGTGCCAGCAGCCAAGATGGGACAGGGAACTATGGCTACACCTTC
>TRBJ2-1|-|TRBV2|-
CASSEEQSLSYNEQFF
TGTGCCAGCAGTGAGGAACAGTCCCTCTCCTACAATGAGCAGTTCTTC
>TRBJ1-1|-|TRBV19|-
CASDIPGSEAFF
TGTGCCAGTGATATCCCGGGGTCTGAAGCTTTCTTT
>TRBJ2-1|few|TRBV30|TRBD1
CAGDSYNEQFF
TGTGCCGGGGACAGCTACAATGAGCAGTTCTTC
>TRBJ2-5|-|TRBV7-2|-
CASSFWTGREETQYF
TGTGCCAGCAGCTTCTGGACAGGTCGGGAGGAGACCCAGTACTTC
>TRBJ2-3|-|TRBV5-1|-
CASSTSGYTSDTQYF
TGCGCCAGCAGCACCTCGGGATATACATCAGATACGCAGTATTTT
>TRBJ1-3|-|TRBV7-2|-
CASSLGRSGWISGNTIYF
TGTGCCAGCAGCTTAGGAAGGTCGGGGTGGATCTCTGGAAACACCATATATTTT
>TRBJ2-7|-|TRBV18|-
CASSSGRDYEQYF
TGTGCCAGCTCCTCCGGACGGGACTACGAGCAGTACTTC
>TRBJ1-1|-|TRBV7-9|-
CASSLDEGMNTEAFF
TGTGCCAGCAGCTTAGATGAGGGAATGAACACTGAAGCTTTCTTT
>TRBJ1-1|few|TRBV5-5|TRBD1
CASSWGQGNTEAFF
TGTGCCAGCAGCTGGGGACAGGGGAACACTGAAGCTTTCTTT
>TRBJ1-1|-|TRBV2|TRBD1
CASSVLPGQVNTEAFF
TGTGCCAGCAGTGTCCTTCCGGGACAGGTGAACACTGAAGCTTTCTTT
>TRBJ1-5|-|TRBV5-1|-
CASSLGGGSNQPQHF
TGCGCCAGCAGCTTGGGAGGTGGCAGCAATCAGCCCCAGCATTTT
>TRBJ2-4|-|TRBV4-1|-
CASSQGGQRGKNIQYF
TGCGCCAGCAGCCAAGGGGGCCAAAGGGGCAAAAACATTCAGTACTTC
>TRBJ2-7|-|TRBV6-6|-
CASSSGTRTHEQYF
TGTGCCAGCAGTTCCGGGACAAGAACCCACGAGCAGTACTTC
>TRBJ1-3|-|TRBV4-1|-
CASSQDRRASGNTIYF
TGCGCCAGCAGCCAAGATCGCAGGGCCTCTGGAAACACCATATATTTT
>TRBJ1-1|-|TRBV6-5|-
CASSYVMNTEAFF
TGTGCCAGCAGTTACGTCATGAACACTGAAGCTTTCTTT
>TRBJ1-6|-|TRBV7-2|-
CASSLGGRVSPLHF
TGTGCCAGCAGCTTAGGAGGGAGGGTTTCACCCCTCCACTTT
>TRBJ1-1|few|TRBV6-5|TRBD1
CASSYGGTGGEAFF
TGTGCCAGCAGTTACGGGGGGACAGGGGGCGAAGCTTTCTTT
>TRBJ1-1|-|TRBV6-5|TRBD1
CASSPTGVTEAFF
TGTGCCAGCAGTCCCACAGGGGTCACTGAAGCTTTCTTT
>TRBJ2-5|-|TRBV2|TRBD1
CASSERGQGAGETQYF
TGTGCCAGCAGTGAACGGGGACAGGGGGCTGGAGAGACCCAGTACTTC
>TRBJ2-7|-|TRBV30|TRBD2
CAWSGLETSYEQYF
TGTGCCTGGTCCGGACTAGAAACCTCCTACGAGCAGTACTTC
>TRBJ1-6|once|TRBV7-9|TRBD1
CASSPGAGGFSSPLHF
TGTGCCAGCAGCCCTGGGGCAGGGGGATTCTCTTCACCCCTCCACTTT
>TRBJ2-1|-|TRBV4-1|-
CVSSQGQNSRSYNEQFF
TGCGTCAGCAGCCAAGGTCAAAACAGTCGCTCCTACAATGAGCAGTTCTTC
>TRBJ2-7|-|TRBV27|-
CASQGPYEQYF
TGTGCCAGCCAGGGCCCCTACGAGCAGTACTTC
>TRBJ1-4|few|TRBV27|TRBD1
CASSLGTGREKLFF
TGTGCCAGCAGTCTCGGGACAGGTCGGGAAAAACTGTTTTTT
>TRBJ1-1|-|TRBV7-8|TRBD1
CASSRSRTGLRNTEAFF
TGTGCCAGCAGCCGCTCCCGGACAGGTCTGCGGAACACTGAAGCTTTCTTT
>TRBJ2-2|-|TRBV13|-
CACCDWNTGELFF
TGTGCCTGTTGTGACTGGAACACCGGGGAGCTGTTTTTT
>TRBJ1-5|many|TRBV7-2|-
CASSRPSGPQHF
TGTGCCAGCAGCAGGCCCAGCGGGCCCCAGCATTTT